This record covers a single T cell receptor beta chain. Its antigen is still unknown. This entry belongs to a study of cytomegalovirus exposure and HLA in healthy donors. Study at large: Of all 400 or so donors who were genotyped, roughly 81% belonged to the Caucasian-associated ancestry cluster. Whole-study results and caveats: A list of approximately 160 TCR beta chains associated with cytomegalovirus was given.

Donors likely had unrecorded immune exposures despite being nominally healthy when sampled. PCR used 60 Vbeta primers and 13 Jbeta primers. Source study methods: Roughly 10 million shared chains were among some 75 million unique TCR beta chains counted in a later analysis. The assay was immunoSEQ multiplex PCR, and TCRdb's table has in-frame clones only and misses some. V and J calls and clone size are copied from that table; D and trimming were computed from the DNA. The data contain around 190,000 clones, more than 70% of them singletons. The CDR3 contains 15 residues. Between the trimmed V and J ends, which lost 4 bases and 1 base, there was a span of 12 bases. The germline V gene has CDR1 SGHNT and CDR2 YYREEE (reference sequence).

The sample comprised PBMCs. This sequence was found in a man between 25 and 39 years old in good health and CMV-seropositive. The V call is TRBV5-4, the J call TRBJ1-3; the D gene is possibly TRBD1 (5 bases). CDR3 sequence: CASSPGDPSGNTIYF. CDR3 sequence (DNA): TGTGCCAGCAGCCCGGGGGACCCTTCTGGAAACACCATATATTTT.